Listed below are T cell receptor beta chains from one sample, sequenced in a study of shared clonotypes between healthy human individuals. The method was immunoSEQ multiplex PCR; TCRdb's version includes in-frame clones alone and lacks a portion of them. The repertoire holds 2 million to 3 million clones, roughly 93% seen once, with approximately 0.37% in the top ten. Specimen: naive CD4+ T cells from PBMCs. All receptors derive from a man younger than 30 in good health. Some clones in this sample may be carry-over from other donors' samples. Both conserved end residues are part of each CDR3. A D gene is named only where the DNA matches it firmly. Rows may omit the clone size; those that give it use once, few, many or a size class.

CDR3aa: CASSEGSVQPYEGQYF; CDR3nt: TGTGCCAGCTCAGAGGGATCGGTACAGCCCTACGAGGGGCAGTACTTC; d_gene: .; v_gene: TRBV18; len: 16; j_gene: TRBJ2-7; abundance: .
CDR3aa: CASSPRTGLQETQYF; CDR3nt: TGTGCCAGCAGCCCGAGGACAGGACTCCAAGAGACCCAGTACTTC; d_gene: TRBD1; v_gene: TRBV7-8; len: 15; j_gene: TRBJ2-5; abundance: .
CDR3aa: CASSAGTGIYEQYF; CDR3nt: TGTGCCAGCAGCGCCGGGACAGGGATCTACGAGCAGTACTTC; d_gene: TRBD1; v_gene: TRBV7-2; len: 14; j_gene: TRBJ2-7; abundance: .
CDR3aa: CASSPLLVGTGSYEQYF; CDR3nt: TGTGCCAGCTCACCACTGCTGGTAGGGACAGGATCGTACGAGCAGTACTTC; d_gene: TRBD1; v_gene: TRBV18; len: 17; j_gene: TRBJ2-7; abundance: .
CDR3aa: CASSVSGASSYEQYF; CDR3nt: TGTGCCAGCAGCGTGAGCGGGGCGAGCTCCTACGAGCAGTACTTC; d_gene: TRBD2; v_gene: TRBV7-9; len: 15; j_gene: TRBJ2-7; abundance: .
CDR3aa: CASSLARGSGRGETQYF; CDR3nt: TGTGCCAGCAGCTTAGCTCGAGGTAGCGGGAGGGGGGAGACCCAGTACTTC; d_gene: TRBD2; v_gene: TRBV7-2; len: 17; j_gene: TRBJ2-5; abundance: .
CDR3aa: CASRNLGALGNTIYF; CDR3nt: TGTGCCAGCAGGAACTTGGGGGCGCTAGGAAACACCATATATTTT; d_gene: .; v_gene: TRBV28; len: 15; j_gene: TRBJ1-3; abundance: .
CDR3aa: CASSLLAVATDTQYF; CDR3nt: TGTGCCAGCAGCCTACTAGCGGTTGCCACAGATACGCAGTATTTT; d_gene: TRBD2; v_gene: TRBV14; len: 15; j_gene: TRBJ2-3; abundance: .
CDR3aa: CASSLAGNYGYTF; CDR3nt: TGTGCCAGCAGCTTAGCTGGGAACTATGGCTACACCTTC; d_gene: .; v_gene: TRBV7-9; len: 13; j_gene: TRBJ1-2; abundance: once
CDR3aa: CASSLGGPSTDTQYF; CDR3nt: TGTGCCAGCAGCTTGGGCGGGCCCAGCACAGATACGCAGTATTTT; d_gene: .; v_gene: TRBV5-4; len: 15; j_gene: TRBJ2-3; abundance: .
CDR3aa: CASRRTPGVGGNTIYF; CDR3nt: TGTGCCAGCAGACGAACCCCAGGGGTTGGTGGAAACACCATATATTTT; d_gene: .; v_gene: TRBV28; len: 16; j_gene: TRBJ1-3; abundance: .
CDR3aa: CASSESNTGEETQYF; CDR3nt: TGCGCCAGCAGTGAGTCGAATACAGGGGAAGAGACCCAGTACTTC; d_gene: TRBD1; v_gene: TRBV10-1; len: 15; j_gene: TRBJ2-5; abundance: .
CDR3aa: CASSQSGQRPGGIQYF; CDR3nt: TGCGCCAGCAGCCAATCCGGACAAAGGCCCGGGGGCATTCAGTACTTC; d_gene: .; v_gene: TRBV4-1; len: 16; j_gene: TRBJ2-4; abundance: .
CDR3aa: CASSFLTGELFF; CDR3nt: TGTGCCAGCAGCTTCCTCACCGGGGAGCTGTTTTTT; d_gene: .; v_gene: TRBV7-2; len: 12; j_gene: TRBJ2-2; abundance: .
CDR3aa: CASSEAVGDTQYF; CDR3nt: TGTGCCAGCAGTGAGGCCGTTGGAGATACGCAGTATTTT; d_gene: .; v_gene: TRBV6-1; len: 13; j_gene: TRBJ2-3; abundance: .
CDR3aa: CAISESKEEGLGYF; CDR3nt: TGTGCCATCAGTGAGTCGAAGGAGGAGGGTCTAGGGTACTTC; d_gene: .; v_gene: TRBV10-3; len: 14; j_gene: TRBJ2-7; abundance: .
CDR3aa: CASTAGGGNTIYF; CDR3nt: TGTGCCAGTACGGCAGGGGGCGGAAACACCATATATTTT; d_gene: TRBD1; v_gene: TRBV19; len: 13; j_gene: TRBJ1-3; abundance: .
CDR3aa: CASSRPSGLDTEAFF; CDR3nt: TGTGCCAGTAGTAGGCCCTCAGGTTTGGACACTGAAGCTTTCTTT; d_gene: .; v_gene: TRBV19; len: 15; j_gene: TRBJ1-1; abundance: .
CDR3aa: CAWSGSWGSNYGYTF; CDR3nt: TGTGCCTGGAGTGGAAGTTGGGGATCTAACTATGGCTACACCTTC; d_gene: .; v_gene: TRBV30; len: 15; j_gene: TRBJ1-2; abundance: .
CDR3aa: CASSFSDLDEQYF; CDR3nt: TGTGCCAGCAGTTTTTCAGACCTGGACGAGCAGTACTTC; d_gene: .; v_gene: TRBV27; len: 13; j_gene: TRBJ2-7; abundance: .
CDR3aa: CASSQSKLKETSFYEQYF; CDR3nt: TGCGCCAGCAGTCAATCGAAGTTGAAGGAGACAAGTTTTTACGAGCAGTACTTC; d_gene: .; v_gene: TRBV23-1; len: 18; j_gene: TRBJ2-7; abundance: .
CDR3aa: CASSMITRGAYNEQFF; CDR3nt: TGTGCCAGTAGTATGATAACAAGAGGGGCTTACAATGAGCAGTTCTTC; d_gene: .; v_gene: TRBV19; len: 16; j_gene: TRBJ2-1; abundance: .
CDR3aa: CATSRAGSEKLFF; CDR3nt: TGTGCCACCAGCAGAGCCGGAAGTGAAAAACTGTTTTTT; d_gene: .; v_gene: TRBV15; len: 13; j_gene: TRBJ1-4; abundance: .
CDR3aa: CASSFGAWTGLVDTQYF; CDR3nt: TGTGCCAGCAGCTTCGGTGCTTGGACAGGGTTGGTAGATACGCAGTATTTT; d_gene: TRBD1; v_gene: TRBV7-2; len: 17; j_gene: TRBJ2-3; abundance: .
CDR3aa: CASSSRGRETQYF; CDR3nt: TGTGCCAGCAGCAGCCGGGGAAGGGAGACCCAGTACTTC; d_gene: .; v_gene: TRBV11-3; len: 13; j_gene: TRBJ2-5; abundance: .
CDR3aa: CASSSTFSSYNEQFF; CDR3nt: TGTGCCAGCAGCTCCACCTTCAGCTCCTACAATGAGCAGTTCTTC; d_gene: .; v_gene: TRBV7-3; len: 15; j_gene: TRBJ2-1; abundance: .
CDR3aa: CAGGVQANEKLFF; CDR3nt: TGTGCCGGGGGAGTACAGGCAAATGAAAAACTGTTTTTT; d_gene: .; v_gene: TRBV6-1; len: 13; j_gene: TRBJ1-4; abundance: .
CDR3aa: CASSSFNQPQHF; CDR3nt: TGTGCCAGCAGCTCCTTTAATCAGCCCCAGCATTTT; d_gene: .; v_gene: TRBV7-2; len: 12; j_gene: TRBJ1-5; abundance: .
CDR3aa: CASSQTTGNYGYTF; CDR3nt: TGTGCCAGCAGCCAAACGACAGGGAACTATGGCTACACCTTC; d_gene: TRBD1; v_gene: TRBV14; len: 14; j_gene: TRBJ1-2; abundance: .
CDR3aa: CASSFLGGGSNEQFF; CDR3nt: TGTGCCAGCAGTTTTCTGGGGGGCGGTTCGAATGAGCAGTTCTTC; d_gene: .; v_gene: TRBV28; len: 15; j_gene: TRBJ2-1; abundance: .
CDR3aa: CASVRSLEDTEAFF; CDR3nt: TGTGCCAGCGTCCGTAGTCTGGAGGACACTGAAGCTTTCTTT; d_gene: .; v_gene: TRBV9; len: 14; j_gene: TRBJ1-1; abundance: .
CDR3aa: CASSLNPGGQYF; CDR3nt: TGTGCCAGCAGCTTAAATCCGGGAGGGCAGTATTTT; d_gene: TRBD2; v_gene: TRBV7-2; len: 12; j_gene: TRBJ2-3; abundance: .
CDR3aa: CASRRTGNQPQHF; CDR3nt: TGTGCCAGCAGGCGGACAGGCAATCAGCCCCAGCATTTT; d_gene: .; v_gene: TRBV6-5; len: 13; j_gene: TRBJ1-5; abundance: .
CDR3aa: CASSRRSGGSGYTF; CDR3nt: TGTGCCAGTAGCAGACGATCAGGGGGCTCTGGCTACACCTTC; d_gene: TRBD1; v_gene: TRBV19; len: 14; j_gene: TRBJ1-2; abundance: .
CDR3aa: CAWRAGGAGTEAFF; CDR3nt: TGTGCCTGGAGGGCAGGGGGCGCGGGCACTGAAGCTTTCTTT; d_gene: TRBD1; v_gene: TRBV30; len: 14; j_gene: TRBJ1-1; abundance: .
CDR3aa: CASSATGGSEKLFF; CDR3nt: TGTGCCAGCAGCGCGACAGGGGGAAGTGAAAAACTGTTTTTT; d_gene: TRBD1; v_gene: TRBV9; len: 14; j_gene: TRBJ1-4; abundance: once
CDR3aa: CASSSGRRGTGELFF; CDR3nt: TGTGCCAGCAGCTCCGGGAGGCGGGGCACCGGGGAGCTGTTTTTT; d_gene: TRBD2; v_gene: TRBV7-3; len: 15; j_gene: TRBJ2-2; abundance: .
CDR3aa: CASSKAPRTGPQLLNTEAFF; CDR3nt: TGTGCCAGCAGCAAAGCGCCCCGGACAGGACCTCAACTCCTGAACACTGAAGCTTTCTTT; d_gene: .; v_gene: TRBV21-1; len: 20; j_gene: TRBJ1-1; abundance: .
CDR3aa: CASSQEGFLSNQPQHF; CDR3nt: TGCGCCAGCAGCCAAGAAGGTTTTTTAAGCAATCAGCCCCAGCATTTT; d_gene: .; v_gene: TRBV4-1; len: 16; j_gene: TRBJ1-5; abundance: .
CDR3aa: CASSLRAFSGNNEQFF; CDR3nt: TGTGCCAGCAGCCTAAGAGCTTTCAGCGGAAACAATGAGCAGTTCTTC; d_gene: .; v_gene: TRBV7-3; len: 16; j_gene: TRBJ2-1; abundance: .
CDR3aa: CASSLGPGPQYF; CDR3nt: TGTGCCAGCAGCTTAGGTCCAGGACCCCAGTACTTC; d_gene: .; v_gene: TRBV11-3; len: 12; j_gene: TRBJ2-5; abundance: .
CDR3aa: CASSLGTGVNGYTF; CDR3nt: TGTGCCAGCAGCTTGGGGACAGGGGTCAACGGCTACACCTTC; d_gene: TRBD1; v_gene: TRBV5-4; len: 14; j_gene: TRBJ1-2; abundance: .
CDR3aa: CASTGLRALNTGELFF; CDR3nt: TGTGCCAGTACCGGACTCCGGGCCCTGAACACCGGGGAGCTGTTTTTT; d_gene: .; v_gene: TRBV19; len: 16; j_gene: TRBJ2-2; abundance: .
CDR3aa: CSARVPYEQYF; CDR3nt: TGCAGTGCTAGAGTTCCCTACGAGCAGTACTTC; d_gene: .; v_gene: TRBV20-1; len: 11; j_gene: TRBJ2-7; abundance: .
CDR3aa: CASSGQGGPDTQYF; CDR3nt: TGTGCCAGCAGCGGACAGGGAGGCCCAGATACGCAGTATTTT; d_gene: TRBD1; v_gene: TRBV2; len: 14; j_gene: TRBJ2-3; abundance: .
CDR3aa: CASSVFSSGGNQPQHF; CDR3nt: TGTGCCAGCAGTGTTTTTAGTAGTGGGGGCAATCAGCCCCAGCATTTT; d_gene: .; v_gene: TRBV27; len: 16; j_gene: TRBJ1-5; abundance: .
CDR3aa: CASSLEPIYNEQFF; CDR3nt: TGTGCCAGCTCACTAGAGCCGATCTACAATGAGCAGTTCTTC; d_gene: .; v_gene: TRBV18; len: 14; j_gene: TRBJ2-1; abundance: .
CDR3aa: CASSPQGVENTEAFF; CDR3nt: TGTGCCAGCTCACCGCAGGGGGTGGAGAACACTGAAGCTTTCTTT; d_gene: TRBD1; v_gene: TRBV18; len: 15; j_gene: TRBJ1-1; abundance: .